This T cell receptor (beta chain) was captured by sequencing in a study of shared clonotypes between healthy human individuals. Findings of the study overall: Sorted-subset samples were not fully sequenced, rarefaction indicated.

To note about this clone: Its antigen remains unidentified.

Generated by immunoSEQ multiplex PCR, the TCRdb table keeps only in-frame clones and is missing some. Among about 2.1 million clones listed, 90% to 95% were seen once. Naive CD8 isolation took CD45RO-negative cells positively selected for CCR7 and excluded terminally differentiated effector memory CD45RA+ cells. Germline V CDR1 and CDR2: SGHTA, FQGNSA. V lost 0 bases and J lost 2, with 11 bases in between. The CDR3 totals 15 residues. The chain recombines TRBV7-2 with TRBJ2-7, with D possibly matching TRBD1 (5 bases). The sample comprised naive CD8+ T cells from PBMCs. The receptor comes from a man aged 18 to 30 in good health. Some clones in this sample may be carry-over from other donors' samples. CDR3 sequence (DNA): TGTGCCAGCAGCTTAGCTGTGGCAGGGACCTACGAGCAGTACTTC. This gives the protein CASSLAVAGTYEQYF.